These 7 T cell receptor beta chains were sequenced from one sample in a study of beta chain features in type 1 diabetes. Findings and caveats of the study: TCRB CDR3s were moderately but significantly shorter in Type 1 diabetes patients in all four CD4+ subsets.

All of the isolated RNA was reverse transcribed, so expressed TCRB transcripts were sequenced. The repertoire was sequenced with immunoSEQ multiplex PCR; TCRdb's copy has only in-frame clones and lacks some. The sample has over 200,000 clones; about 11% are singletons. Their cognate antigens are unknown. Sequenced sample: naive CD4+ T cells from blood. These receptors all stem from a young man with type 1 diabetes.

This clone was recorded a few times. V gene TRBV7-8 combines with J gene TRBJ2-7; 8 positions match TRBD1. From germline, CDR1 is SGHVS and CDR2 FQNEAQ. V lost 6 bases to trimming and J lost 1 base; unmatched junction nucleotides: 11. The CDR3 sequence is 16 residues long. CDR3 in DNA: TGTGCCAGCAGTTTCACCACAGGGGGAAGTTCCTACGAGCAGTACTTC. This codes for CASSFTTGGSSYEQYF.

The chain couples TRBV6-5 to TRBJ2-7; D is perhaps TRBD1 (5 bases). Trimming removed 4 bases at V and 3 bases at J, with 13 bases between. Germline V gives CDR1 MNHEY, CDR2 SVGAGI. The CDR3 has 14 amino acids. The CDR3 bases are TGTGCCAGCAGTTCCTTGACAGTTCTCTACGAGCAGTACTTC. Its protein is CASSSLTVLYEQYF.

There are a few counts of this clone. The gene calls are TRBV19 and TRBJ1-2; TRBD1 is a possible D gene (5 bases). Germline V gene lookup returns CDR1 LNHDA and CDR2 SQIVND (reference sequence). V shed 3 bases and J shed 2 bases, with 10 bases lying between them. This CDR3 spans 14 amino acids. In DNA, the CDR3 is TGTGCCAGTAGTATTTCACAGGCGAACTATGGCTACACCTTC. It translates to CASSISQANYGYTF. The whole variable domain, remainder taken from reference TRBV19 and TRBJ1-2, is DGGITQSPKYLFRKEGQNVTLSCEQNLNHDAMYWYRQDPGQGLRLIYYSQIVNDFQKGDIAEGYSVSREKKESFPLTVTSAQKNPTAFYLCASSISQANYGYTFGSGTRLTVV.

The J gene is TRBJ2-1, the V gene TRBV7-9; D gene ambiguous. The V and J ends lost 5 bases and 0 bases respectively, with 17 bases between them. Germline-derived CDR1 and CDR2 are SEHNR and FQNEAQ (reference sequence). This CDR3 is 17 amino acids long. The DNA of the CDR3 is TGTGCCAGCAGCCTCGGTGCAGGCGCCCCCTCCTACAATGAGCAGTTCTTC. Residues: CASSLGAGAPSYNEQFF.

This chain joins TRBV21-1 and TRBJ2-1; TRBD2 reflects the table's D call only, with no check against the DNA. TRBV21-1 is given as a pseudogene. CDR3 length: 20 amino acids. CDR3 protein: CASSKGFAGLAGNSYNEQFF. CDR3 nucleotides: TGTGCCAGCAGCAAAGGATTCGCCGGACTAGCGGGGAACTCCTACAATGAGCAGTTCTTC.

This clone was counted only a few times. The chain joins TRBV28 to TRBJ2-3; D perhaps matches TRBD1 (6 bases). Germline V gives CDR1 MDHEN, CDR2 SYDVKM. V was clipped by 5 bases and J by 5 bases, with 8 bases between them. The CDR3 length is 12 residues. The CDR3: CASSGQQDTQYF. CDR3 coding DNA: TGTGCCAGCAGTGGACAGCAAGATACGCAGTATTTT.

This clone was seen a few times. The gene calls are TRBV7-9 and TRBJ2-5; D unclear. The CDR3 runs 14 residues. CDR1 SEHNR and CDR2 FQNEAQ come from the germline V gene (reference sequence). Trimming left V 3 bases short and J 0 bases short, with 8 bases between. This chain's CDR3 is CASSFMANQETQYF. CDR3 DNA sequence: TGTGCCAGCAGCTTTATGGCAAACCAAGAGACCCAGTACTTC.